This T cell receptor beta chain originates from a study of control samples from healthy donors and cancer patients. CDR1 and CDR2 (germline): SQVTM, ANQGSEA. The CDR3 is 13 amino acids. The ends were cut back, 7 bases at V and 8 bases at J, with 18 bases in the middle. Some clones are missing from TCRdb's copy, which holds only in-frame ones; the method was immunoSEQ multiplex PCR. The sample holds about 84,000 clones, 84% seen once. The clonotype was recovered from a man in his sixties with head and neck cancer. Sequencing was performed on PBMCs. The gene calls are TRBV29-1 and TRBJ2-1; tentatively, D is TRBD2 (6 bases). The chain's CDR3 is CSARGLFGDEQFF. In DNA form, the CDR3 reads TGCAGCGCCCGTGGACTATTCGGGGATGAGCAGTTCTTC.